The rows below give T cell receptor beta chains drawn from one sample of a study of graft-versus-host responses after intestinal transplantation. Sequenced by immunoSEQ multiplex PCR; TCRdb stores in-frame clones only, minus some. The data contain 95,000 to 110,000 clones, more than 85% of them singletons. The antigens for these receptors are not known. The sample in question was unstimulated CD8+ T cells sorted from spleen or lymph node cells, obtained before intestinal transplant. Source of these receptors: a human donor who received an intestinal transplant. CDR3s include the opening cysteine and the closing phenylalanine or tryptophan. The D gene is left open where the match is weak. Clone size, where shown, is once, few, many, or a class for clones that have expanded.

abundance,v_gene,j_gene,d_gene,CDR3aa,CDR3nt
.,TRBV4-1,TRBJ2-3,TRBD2,CASSQEPSGGDRTQYF,TGCGCCAGCAGCCAAGAACCGTCGGGGGGTGATCGGACGCAGTATTTT
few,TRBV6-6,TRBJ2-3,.,CASSYSSTDTQYF,TGTGCCAGCAGTTACTCCAGCACAGATACGCAGTATTTT
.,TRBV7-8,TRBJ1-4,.,CASSHSPREKLFF,TGTGCCAGCAGCCACAGCCCCAGAGAAAAACTGTTTTTT
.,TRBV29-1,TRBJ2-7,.,CSVPNTTGEQYF,TGCAGCGTTCCCAACACCACCGGGGAGCAGTACTTC
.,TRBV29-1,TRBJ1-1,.,CSATTGAIDTEAFF,TGCAGCGCCACAACTGGGGCAATAGACACTGAAGCTTTCTTT
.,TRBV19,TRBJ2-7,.,CASTRNVGGPAQYF,TGTGCCAGTACTCGAAATGTGGGGGGGCCCGCGCAGTACTTC
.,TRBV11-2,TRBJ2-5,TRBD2,CASSYGTSDRETQYF,TGTGCCAGCAGCTACGGGACTAGCGATCGAGAGACCCAGTACTTC
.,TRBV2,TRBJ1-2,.,CASNEQENGYTF,TGTGCCAGCAATGAACAGGAGAATGGCTACACCTTC
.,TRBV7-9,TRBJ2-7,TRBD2,CASSSGGGPYEQYF,TGTGCCAGCAGCTCAGGCGGGGGGCCCTACGAGCAGTACTTC
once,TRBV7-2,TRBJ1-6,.,CASSLAASSYNSPLHF,TGTGCCAGCAGCCTAGCGGCGAGCTCCTATAATTCACCCCTCCACTTT
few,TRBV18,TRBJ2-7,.,CASSPSGTDMREQYF,TGTGCCAGCTCACCATCCGGGACTGACATGCGAGAGCAGTACTTC
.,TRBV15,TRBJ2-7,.,CATSRAVDYEQYF,TGTGCCACCAGCAGGGCTGTCGACTACGAGCAGTACTTC
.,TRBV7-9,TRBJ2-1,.,CASSPSLDRLDYNEQFF,TGTGCCAGCAGCCCTAGCTTAGACCGACTAGACTACAATGAGCAGTTCTTC
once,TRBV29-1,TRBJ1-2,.,CSVEHLGGDANYGYTF,TGCAGCGTTGAACACCTCGGAGGGGACGCTAACTATGGCTACACCTTC
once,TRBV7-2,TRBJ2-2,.,CASSLGGTGELFF,TGTGCCAGCAGCTTAGGGGGAACCGGGGAGCTGTTTTTT
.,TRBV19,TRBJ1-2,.,CASSMSSYGYTF,TGTGCCAGTAGTATGTCAAGCTATGGCTACACCTTC
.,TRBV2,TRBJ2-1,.,CASLGSEQFF,TGTGCCAGCCTAGGGAGTGAGCAGTTCTTC
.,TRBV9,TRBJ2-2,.,CASSVGSSGELFF,TGTGCCAGCAGCGTAGGTTCTTCCGGGGAGCTGTTTTTT
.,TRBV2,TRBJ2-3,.,CASKATGKKNTDTQYF,TGTGCCAGCAAAGCAACAGGGAAAAAGAATACAGATACGCAGTATTTT
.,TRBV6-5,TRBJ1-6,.,CASTASSYNSPLHF,TGTGCCAGCACAGCGAGCTCCTATAATTCACCCCTCCACTTT
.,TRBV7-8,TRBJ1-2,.,CASSPGDLYGYTF,TGTGCCAGCAGCCCCGGGGACTTATATGGCTACACCTTC
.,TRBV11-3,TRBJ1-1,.,CASKGRNTEAFF,TGTGCCAGCAAGGGGAGGAACACTGAAGCTTTCTTT
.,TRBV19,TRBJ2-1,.,CASRATTYDEQFF,TGTGCCAGTAGGGCCACGACCTACGATGAGCAGTTCTTC
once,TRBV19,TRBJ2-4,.,CASSISGGPPLLDIQYF,TGTGCCAGTAGTATTTCCGGGGGCCCCCCCCTTTTGGACATTCAGTACTTC
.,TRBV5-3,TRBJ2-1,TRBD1,CARSLGPGGNEQFF,TGTGCCAGAAGCTTGGGGCCAGGGGGCAACGAGCAGTTCTTC
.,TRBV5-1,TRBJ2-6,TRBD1,CASRPSDRGSTPGANVLTF,TGCGCCAGCAGACCATCCGACAGGGGGTCCACCCCTGGGGCCAACGTCCTGACTTTC
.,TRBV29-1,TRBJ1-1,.,CSVPDSFTEAFF,TGCAGCGTTCCTGACAGCTTCACTGAAGCTTTCTTT
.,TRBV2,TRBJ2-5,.,CASSWDWTQETQYF,TGTGCCAGCAGTTGGGACTGGACCCAAGAGACCCAGTACTTC
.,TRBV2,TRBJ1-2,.,CASSDMDTVYGYTF,TGTGCCAGCAGTGATATGGACACCGTCTATGGCTACACCTTC
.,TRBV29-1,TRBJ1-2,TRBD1,CSGWTGGYYGYTF,TGCAGCGGGTGGACAGGAGGGTACTATGGCTACACCTTC
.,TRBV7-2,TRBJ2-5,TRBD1,CASSLGTGVETQYF,TGTGCCAGCAGCTTAGGGACAGGAGTGGAGACCCAGTACTTC
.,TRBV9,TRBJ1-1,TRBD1,CASSVPRDRGDGETEAFF,TGTGCCAGCAGCGTCCCCCGGGACAGGGGAGACGGAGAGACTGAAGCTTTCTTT
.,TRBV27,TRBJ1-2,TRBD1,CASTLIGQGGPTGGYTF,TGTGCCAGCACCCTCATAGGACAGGGGGGTCCTACGGGGGGCTACACCTTC
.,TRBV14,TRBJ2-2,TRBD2,CASSQDLGGASGELFF,TGTGCCAGCAGCCAAGATCTCGGGGGGGCCTCCGGGGAGCTGTTTTTT
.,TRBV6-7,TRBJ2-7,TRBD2,CASSYRVGLAGVRVEQYF,TGTGCCAGCAGTTACCGAGTGGGACTAGCGGGGGTTCGGGTCGAGCAGTACTTC
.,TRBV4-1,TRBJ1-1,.,CASSHAPGGKAFF,TGCGCCAGCAGCCACGCCCCCGGGGGGAAAGCTTTCTTT
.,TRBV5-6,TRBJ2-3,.,CASSLAVSALDTQYF,TGTGCCAGCAGCTTGGCAGTCTCTGCTTTGGATACGCAGTATTTT
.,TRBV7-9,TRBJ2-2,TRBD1,CASSLFGQGITGELFF,TGTGCCAGCAGCTTATTCGGACAGGGAATCACCGGGGAGCTGTTTTTT
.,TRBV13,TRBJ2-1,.,CASSLAPSEQFF,TGTGCCAGCAGCTTAGCCCCCAGTGAGCAGTTCTTC
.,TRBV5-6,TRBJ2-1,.,CASSFLSGSNEQFF,TGTGCCAGCAGCTTTTTATCGGGCTCCAATGAGCAGTTCTTC
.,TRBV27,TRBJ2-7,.,CASRVTGNRIYEQYF,TGTGCCAGCAGGGTAACAGGGAATCGAATCTACGAGCAGTACTTC
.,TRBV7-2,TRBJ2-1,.,CASSLVGLGTDEQFF,TGTGCCAGCAGCTTAGTGGGACTCGGCACGGATGAGCAGTTCTTC
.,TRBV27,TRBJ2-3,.,CASSYEGSDTDTQYF,TGTGCCAGCAGTTACGAGGGGTCGGACACAGATACGCAGTATTTT
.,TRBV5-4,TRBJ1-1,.,CASSHGGTEAFF,TGTGCCAGCAGCCACGGGGGGACTGAAGCTTTCTTT
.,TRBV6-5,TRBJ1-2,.,CASSYSRDVGYTF,TGTGCCAGCAGTTACTCGAGGGACGTTGGCTACACCTTC